Presented here are 26 T cell receptor beta chains from one specimen sequenced in a study of cytomegalovirus exposure and HLA in healthy donors. The PCR employed 60 Vbeta primers together with 13 Jbeta primers. The assay was immunoSEQ multiplex PCR, and TCRdb's table has in-frame clones only and misses some. The sample includes 150,000 to 200,000 clones, approximately 86% of them seen just once. Sequencing was performed on PBMCs. The receptors were gathered from a woman between 18 and 30 years old in good health and CMV-seronegative.

This clone occurred a few times. As DNA, the CDR3 is TGTGCCAGCAGTTTCCTTGCCGGGACAGGTCTTGTAGGCACTGAAGCTTTCTTT. Amino acid sequence: CASSFLAGTGLVGTEAFF. The chain has TRBV28 and TRBJ1-1; the match to TRBD1 covers 8 bases. J lost 4 bases, V lost 3 bases, and 16 bases had no gene match. Germline CDR1 is MDHEN and CDR2 is SYDVKM. CDR3 size: 18 residues.

This clone is a singleton in its sample. The chain links TRBV19 to TRBJ2-5; 11 nucleotides match TRBD2. V dropped 4 bases and J dropped 3; count of bases not matched to a gene: 7. This CDR3 has 16 amino acids. Germline V lookup: CDR1 LNHDA, CDR2 SQIVND (reference sequence). CDR3 nucleotides: TGTGCCAGTAGTACCTTGTATAGCGGGGGGGAAGAGACCCAGTACTTC. Protein: CASSTLYSGGEETQYF.

The rearrangement uses TRBV5-1 and TRBJ1-3; 7 nucleotides align to TRBD1. With V trimmed by 4 bases and J by 0 bases, 13 bases remained unmatched. The CDR3 is made up of 18 amino acids. Germline values: CDR1 SGHRS, CDR2 YFSETQ. The CDR3 nucleotides are TGCGCCAGCAGCCCCCAACCGACAGGGAGGATCTCTGGAAACACCATATATTTT. Amino acid sequence: CASSPQPTGRISGNTIYF.

This chain uses TRBV28 with TRBJ2-5, with 9 bases aligning to TRBD1. After removal of 6 bases from V and 4 bases from J, the junction contained 3 bases not matched to a gene. Germline CDR1 reads MDHEN; CDR2 reads SYDVKM. The CDR3 runs to 13 residues. This chain's CDR3 is CASSKGQGETQYF. CDR3 DNA: TGTGCCAGCAGCAAGGGACAGGGAGAGACCCAGTACTTC.

The V call is TRBV30, the J call TRBJ2-7, with D possibly being TRBD1 (6 bases). With 0 bases removed from V and 3 bases from J, the gap between germline ends came to 9 bases. The germline V gene encodes CDR1 GTSNPN and CDR2 SVGIG (reference sequence). This CDR3 is 13 amino acids long. For the CDR3, the DNA is TGTGCCTGGAGTGTAGGGGACATCTACGAGCAGTACTTC. Amino acid sequence: CAWSVGDIYEQYF. Looking up the rest from reference TRBV30 and TRBJ2-7 gives the full variable domain: SQTIHQWPATLVQPVGSPLSLECTVEGTSNPNLYWYRQAAGRGLQLLFYSVGIGQISSEVPQNLSASRPQDRQFILSSKKLLLSDSGFYLCAWSVGDIYEQYFGPGTRLTVT.

V gene TRBV5-1 combines with J gene TRBJ2-6; no firm D call. CDR1 is SGHRS, CDR2 YFSETQ, per germline. The CDR3 extends over 16 amino acids. V gave up 0 bases and J gave up 0 bases, with 7 bases separating them. This chain's CDR3 is CASSLDGSSGANVLTF. Written as DNA, the CDR3 is TGCGCCAGCAGCTTGGACGGGTCCTCTGGGGCCAACGTCCTGACTTTC. Full variable domain (missing parts from reference TRBV5-1 and TRBJ2-6): KAGVTQTPRYLIKTRGQQVTLSCSPISGHRSVSWYQQTPGQGLQFLFEYFSETQRNKGNFPGRFSGRQFSNSRSEMNVSTLELGDSALYLCASSLDGSSGANVLTFGAGSRLTVL.

The chain combines TRBV18 with TRBJ2-5, with a possible D match to TRBD2 (5 bases). Germline assignment: CDR1 KGHSH and CDR2 LQKENI. This CDR3 has 13 amino acids. V lost 5 bases and J 5 bases, leaving 12 bases between the germline ends. CDR3 nucleotide sequence: TGTGCCAGCTCAGCGAATTGGAGGGAGACCCAGTACTTC. The encoded protein is CASSANWRETQYF.

The table lists this clone with a count of one. J is TRBJ1-4 and V is TRBV10-3, with 7 bases identical to TRBD1. V gave up 2 bases and J gave up 8 bases; unmatched junction bases: 11. Germline V gene lookup returns CDR1 ENHRY and CDR2 SYGVKD. CDR3 length equals 16 residues. Written as DNA, the CDR3 is TGTGCCATCAGTGAGCACCATGGGGCAGGGGGAGAAAAACTGTTTTTT. Translating gives CAISEHHGAGGEKLFF.

V usage is TRBV11-2 and J usage is TRBJ2-5; no reliable D call. V gave up 2 bases and J gave up 5 bases, with 6 bases separating them. Germline CDR1 SGHAT, CDR2 FQNNGV. This CDR3 comprises 12 residues. The CDR3 DNA is TGTGCCAGCAGCTTAATTGGCGAGACCCAGTACTTC. It translates to CASSLIGETQYF.

This chain joins TRBV4-1 and TRBJ2-6; a weak D match, TRBD1 (6 bases). Deletions cut 2 bases from V and 4 bases from J, with 9 bases between. The V gene's germline CDR1 is MGHRA and CDR2 YSYEKL. This CDR3 contains 15 residues. CDR3 amino acids: CASSQQGPGANVLTF. The CDR3 bases are TGCGCCAGCAGCCAACAGGGGCCCGGGGCCAACGTCCTGACTTTC.

J is TRBJ1-5 and V is TRBV25-1, with D hard to call. The germline V gene has CDR1 MGHDK and CDR2 SYGVNS. The CDR3 is 16 residues long. Between the trimmed V and J ends, which lost 1 base and 3 bases, there was a span of 13 bases. CDR3: CASSESVGGSNQPQHF. In DNA form, the CDR3 reads TGTGCCAGCAGTGAATCGGTCGGCGGATCCAATCAGCCCCAGCATTTT.

This rearrangement joins TRBV7-3 to TRBJ2-5; 7 bases match TRBD2. V was pared by 3 bases and J by 5 bases, with 9 bases of the junction left unmatched. CDR1 SGHTA and CDR2 FQGTGA come from the germline V gene. The CDR3 is made up of 15 amino acids. CDR3 loop: CASSLGRAGGETQYF. As DNA, the CDR3 is TGTGCCAGCAGCTTGGGGAGGGCAGGTGGGGAGACCCAGTACTTC.

This clone has only a few counts. This chain uses TRBV27 with TRBJ2-1, with TRBD2 identical over 9 bases. Germline assignment: CDR1 MNHEY and CDR2 SMNVEV (reference sequence). The CDR3 sequence is 15 residues long. The J segment lost 7 bases and the V segment lost 6 bases, leaving 10 bases of the junction unmatched. The CDR3 is CASRLGLARGNEQFF. For the CDR3, the DNA is TGTGCCAGCAGACTAGGACTAGCGAGGGGGAATGAGCAGTTCTTC.

In DNA, the CDR3 is TGTGCCAGCTCACCCCCGTCCGGAGGCAATGAGCAGTTCTTC. Translated, it gives CASSPPSGGNEQFF. The chain joins TRBV18 to TRBJ2-1; TRBD2 might be the D (5 bases). Trimming removed 3 bases from V and 6 bases from J, with 12 bases in between. Per the germline V gene, CDR1 is KGHSH and CDR2 is LQKENI. The CDR3 runs 14 residues.

Worth noting for this clone: The sample carries other DNA sequences with the same CDR3. V and J are TRBV19 and TRBJ2-1; no firm D call. The CDR3 extends over 12 amino acids. V was cut by 4 bases and J by 4 bases, with 5 bases left in between. Germline values: CDR1 LNHDA, CDR2 SQIVND (reference sequence). Here the CDR3 reads CASSTGYNEQFF. CDR3 nucleotide sequence: TGTGCCAGTAGTACCGGGTACAATGAGCAGTTCTTC.

The chain carries TRBV5-1 and TRBJ2-5; 9 bases match TRBD2. J lost 5 bases, V lost 0 bases, and 5 bases had no gene match. The CDR3 spans 15 residues. The germline CDR1 and CDR2 sequences are SGHRS and YFSETQ. DNA of the CDR3: TGCGCCAGCAGCTTGGGCGGGGGGGCCCCGGAGACCCAGTACTTC. It yields the protein CASSLGGGAPETQYF.

V is TRBV6-4 and J is TRBJ1-1; D is perhaps TRBD1 (6 bases). V lost 6 bases and J lost 1, with 9 bases in between. The CDR3 length is 13 residues. Germline CDR1 and CDR2: MRHNA and SNTAGT. This chain's CDR3 is CASRQQGNTEAFF. As DNA, the CDR3 is TGTGCCAGCAGACAACAGGGGAACACTGAAGCTTTCTTT.

The sample holds one count of this clone. The chain is built from TRBV2 and TRBJ1-5; D unclear. The germline V gene has CDR1 SNHLY and CDR2 FYNNEI. The CDR3 covers 14 residues. V lost 7 bases, J lost 6 bases, and 16 bases lay in between. The CDR3 region has the DNA TGTGCCAGCAATTACAAGGAGCAAGGTCAGCCCCAGCATTTT. It translates to CASNYKEQGQPQHF.

The chain links TRBV19 to TRBJ1-1; TRBD1 matches at 7 bases. V lost 6 bases and J lost 0; bases outside the gene matches: 7. Germline assignment: CDR1 LNHDA and CDR2 SQIVND (reference sequence). There are 15 residues in the CDR3. The CDR3 sequence: CASRSGQYLNTEAFF. CDR3 in DNA: TGTGCCAGTAGGTCGGGACAGTACTTGAACACTGAAGCTTTCTTT.

This rearrangement joins TRBV6-6 to TRBJ1-6; TRBD1 agrees at 7 bases. Unmatched junction bases numbered 13, after V lost 7 bases and J lost 13 bases. The CDR3 runs 14 residues. Germline lookup yields CDR1 MNHNY and CDR2 SVGAGI (reference sequence). The CDR3 region is CASTDITTGRPLHF. As DNA, the CDR3 is TGTGCCAGCACCGACATCACGACAGGGAGGCCCCTCCACTTT.

The J gene is TRBJ2-7, the V gene TRBV6-5; perhaps TRBD1 as D (5 bases). The CDR3 extends over 12 amino acids. Trimming pared 2 bases from V and 6 bases from J, leaving 8 bases between. Germline CDR1 is MNHEY and CDR2 is SVGAGI. The CDR3 coding sequence is TGTGCCAGCAGTTACAGGGGTCTCGAGCAGTACTTC. Its translation: CASSYRGLEQYF.

This clone was seen a single time. V is TRBV4-1 and J is TRBJ2-2, with TRBD1 identical over 9 bases. From germline, CDR1 is MGHRA and CDR2 YSYEKL. J was trimmed by 6 bases and V by 1 base; bases with no gene match: 9. The CDR3 has 17 amino acids. CDR3 DNA sequence: TGCGCCAGCAGCCAAGGTCCGGGACAGGGAATCGCCGGGGAGCTGTTTTTT. Amino acid sequence: CASSQGPGQGIAGELFF.

The chain is built from TRBV6-1 and TRBJ2-5; tentative D call: TRBD2 (5 bases). The CDR3 has 16 residues. V was shortened by 2 bases and J by 1 base, with 14 bases between the two germline ends. The germline CDR1 and CDR2 sequences are MNHNS and SASEGT. The CDR3 protein is CASSERHVRVQETQYF. The CDR3 DNA follows: TGTGCCAGCAGTGAACGTCACGTGAGGGTCCAAGAGACCCAGTACTTC.

This chain connects TRBV5-6 to TRBJ2-7, with TRBD1 as a possible D gene (6 bases). The CDR3 is 15 residues long. Trimming left V 1 base short and J 2 bases short, with 13 bases between. Germline-derived CDR1 and CDR2 are SGHDT and YYEEEE. CDR3 coding DNA: TGTGCCAGCAGCTTGAGGACGGGACACCCCTACGAGCAGTACTTC. Its protein product is CASSLRTGHPYEQYF.

The rearrangement joins TRBV28 to TRBJ1-2; no clear D. Looked up from germline, CDR1 is MDHEN and CDR2 is SYDVKM. The V end was cut by 6 bases, the J end by 1 base, with 15 bases between. This CDR3 region has 15 residues. The CDR3 reads CASSSADFRNYGYTF. Here the CDR3 DNA reads TGTGCCAGCAGCTCGGCGGATTTCCGTAACTATGGCTACACCTTC.

This rearrangement joins TRBV6-5 to TRBJ2-2; maybe TRBD2 (6 bases). V lost 6 bases and J lost 5, with 13 bases in between. The CDR3 consists of 14 residues. Germline CDR1 is MNHEY and CDR2 is SVGAGI. The DNA for the CDR3 is TGTGCCAGCAGACGGACGGGAGTGACCGGGGAGCTGTTTTTT. Protein sequence: CASRRTGVTGELFF.